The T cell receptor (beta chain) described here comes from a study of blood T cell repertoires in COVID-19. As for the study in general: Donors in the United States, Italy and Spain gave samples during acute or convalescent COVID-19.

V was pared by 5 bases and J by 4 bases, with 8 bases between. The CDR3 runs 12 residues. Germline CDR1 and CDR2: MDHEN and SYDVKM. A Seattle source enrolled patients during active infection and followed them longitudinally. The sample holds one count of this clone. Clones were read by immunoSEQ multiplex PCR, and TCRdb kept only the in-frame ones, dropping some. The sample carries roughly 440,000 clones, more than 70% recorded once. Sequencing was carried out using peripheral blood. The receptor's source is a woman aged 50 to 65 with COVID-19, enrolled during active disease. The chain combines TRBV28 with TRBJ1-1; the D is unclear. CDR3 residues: CASSLEFTEAFF. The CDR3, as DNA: TGTGCCAGCAGTCTCGAGTTCACTGAAGCTTTCTTT.